This T cell receptor (beta chain) was found in a study of human T cells and chemical hapten exposure. As for the study in general: An area of 2 cm by approximately 2.1 cm on upper inner arm skin received 2% DPC for sensitization.

Indicated time point: patch test 1, 2 weeks after DPC sensitization. Treatment in this sample: therapeutic diphenylcyclopropenone sensitization with weekly scalp DPC. It was from unfractionated whole blood that total RNA was extracted. Concerning this clonotype itself: The antigen is undetermined.

Via MiXCR, TCRdb re-called the RACE reads, giving one row per CDR3 protein. This table holds under 60,000 distinct CDR3 sequences, 11% found once. Study-level findings and limits: Alopecia in the donors means their immune response may deviate from healthy people's.

Trimming stripped 4 bases from V and 7 bases from J, with 19 bases between. This CDR3 spans 15 amino acids. Germline V gene lookup returns CDR1 MDHEN and CDR2 SYDVKM. The material sequenced was whole blood, taken in connection with sensitization to the hapten diphenylcyclopropenone (DPC). The chain joins TRBV28 to TRBJ1-1; possibly TRBD1 for D (5 bases). This receptor was obtained from a woman aged 40 to 55 with alopecia areata. Some clones in this sample may be carry-over from other donors' samples. In nucleotides, the CDR3 is TGTGCCAGCAGTTCGCCATGGGGACGCTCCCTTGAAGCTTTCTTT. This sequence encodes CASSSPWGRSLEAFF.